Presented here are 24 T cell receptor beta chains from one specimen sequenced in a study of cytomegalovirus exposure and HLA in healthy donors. Clones were sequenced by immunoSEQ multiplex PCR, and TCRdb holds only the in-frame ones, with some missing. The sample has around 200,000 clones, approximately 83% seen once. The sequenced sample was PBMCs. The receptors derive from a young woman in good health and CMV-seropositive.

This chain connects TRBV28 to TRBJ1-2; TRBD1 is a possible D gene (5 bases). The CDR3 extends over 14 amino acids. CDR1 is MDHEN, CDR2 SYDVKM, per germline. Trimming left V 5 bases short and J 0 bases short, with 10 bases between. The CDR3 loop reads CASSPGGTNYGYTF. In nucleotides, the CDR3 is TGTGCCAGCAGTCCTGGGGGGACTAACTATGGCTACACCTTC.

The gene calls are TRBV27 and TRBJ2-7; the D gene is possibly TRBD2 (6 bases). In germline, CDR1 is MNHEY, CDR2 SMNVEV (reference sequence). The CDR3 spans 11 residues. V lost 6 bases, J lost 6 bases, and 9 bases lay in between. The CDR3 DNA sequence: TGTGCCAGCAGAGGAGGGGTCGAGCAGTACTTC. It encodes CASRGGVEQYF.

This clone was recorded at least ten times. The chain is built from TRBV5-4 and TRBJ1-4, with 10 bases that match TRBD1. The J segment lost 6 bases and the V segment lost 4 bases, leaving 3 bases of the junction unmatched. The CDR3 has 14 amino acids. Germline V CDR1 and CDR2: SGHNT, YYREEE (reference sequence). The CDR3 DNA reads TGTGCCAGCAGCAAGGACAGGGGGGATGAAAAACTGTTTTTT. Translation gives CASSKDRGDEKLFF.

This chain joins TRBV6-1 and TRBJ1-5; D gene unclear. V was pared by 2 bases and J by 4 bases, with 9 bases between. CDR1 is MNHNS, CDR2 SASEGT, per germline. The CDR3 runs to 14 residues. The CDR3 DNA reads as TGTGCCAGCAGTGAAATAGGGAGAAATCAGCCCCAGCATTTT. Amino acids: CASSEIGRNQPQHF.

This sequence joins TRBV18 and TRBJ2-1, with 7 bases that match TRBD2. Per germline, CDR1 KGHSH and CDR2 LQKENI. J was trimmed by 8 bases and V by 6 bases; bases with no gene match: 4. This CDR3 has 12 amino acids. Here the CDR3 reads CASSSGRDEQFF. The CDR3 DNA sequence: TGTGCCAGCTCCTCGGGGAGGGATGAGCAGTTCTTC.

The CDR3 DNA follows: TGTGCCAGTAACAGGATGGGACAGGGAAATTCACCCCTCCACTTT. It codes for CASNRMGQGNSPLHF. The chain combines TRBV19 with TRBJ1-6, with 9 bases fitting TRBD1. Germline CDR1 reads LNHDA; CDR2 reads SQIVND (reference sequence). Trimming took 7 bases from V and 7 from J; bases not matched to a gene: 8. The CDR3 sequence is 15 residues long.

The chain is built from TRBV21-1 and TRBJ2-1; the tabulated D call, TRBD1, remains unverified against the DNA. TRBV21-1 is a known pseudogene. The length of the CDR3 is 13 residues. This chain's CDR3 is CARDSYSYNEQFF. Here the CDR3 DNA reads TGTGCCAGAGACAGTTACTCCTACAATGAGCAGTTCTTC.

The chain joins TRBV7-2 to TRBJ2-3; possibly TRBD1 for D (6 bases). Trimming took off 0 bases at V and 2 bases at J, with 9 bases between the two ends. This CDR3 is built from 15 residues. The germline gives CDR1 SGHTA, CDR2 FQGNSA. CDR3 nucleotide sequence: TGTGCCAGCAGCTTAGCTAGGACAGACACAGATACGCAGTATTTT. Translated: CASSLARTDTDTQYF.

This clone was observed once. The V call is TRBV10-1, the J call TRBJ1-2; the D is unclear. This CDR3 region has 16 residues. With 7 bases removed from V and 8 bases from J, the gap between germline ends came to 26 bases. CDR1 and CDR2 (germline): WNHNN, SYGVQD (reference sequence). The CDR3 DNA follows: TGCGCCAGCACCCATCCCTCGGGTCATCTAAGTGAGGGCTACACCTTC. This sequence encodes CASTHPSGHLSEGYTF.

V is TRBV7-3 and J is TRBJ2-2; a possible D gene is TRBD2 (6 bases). The V end lost 5 bases, the J end lost 4 bases, and 14 bases lay between the germline ends. CDR3 length: 15 amino acids. Germline V lookup: CDR1 SGHTA, CDR2 FQGTGA. The CDR3 loop is CASSPQLRGTGELFF. The CDR3 DNA is TGTGCCAGCAGCCCACAGCTGCGGGGCACCGGGGAGCTGTTTTTT.

The V gene is TRBV11-3, the J gene TRBJ2-2; 7 bases line up with TRBD2. The CDR3 is made up of 15 amino acids. CDR1 is SGHNT and CDR2 is YENEEA in the germline V gene. After removal of 5 bases from V and 2 bases from J, the junction contained 5 bases not matched to a gene. The CDR3 sequence is CASSTGGHNTGELFF. For the CDR3, the DNA is TGTGCCAGCAGCACGGGGGGTCATAACACCGGGGAGCTGTTTTTT.

The chain recombines TRBV6-1 with TRBJ2-1; 8 nucleotides match TRBD1. CDR1 and CDR2 from the germline V gene are MNHNS and SASEGT. This CDR3 contains 19 residues. V trimming: 4 bases; J trimming: 7 bases; junction bases outside the gene matches: 21. The CDR3 spells CASSGRTGNPHSRSNEQFF. The CDR3 DNA reads TGTGCCAGCAGTGGAAGGACAGGGAATCCACACTCCCGTTCAAATGAGCAGTTCTTC.

This chain joins TRBV6-5 and TRBJ1-5; a possible D gene is TRBD1 (6 bases). CDR3 size: 15 residues. Germline-derived CDR1 and CDR2 are MNHEY and SVGAGI. V lost 6 bases and J lost 0, with 12 bases in between. The CDR3 DNA reads as TGTGCCAGCAGCCGGGAGGGGGGTAGCAATCAGCCCCAGCATTTT. This sequence encodes CASSREGGSNQPQHF.

The rearrangement links TRBV27 to TRBJ1-6; D may be TRBD1 (6 bases). Germline CDR1 reads MNHEY; CDR2 reads SMNVEV (reference sequence). With 7 bases removed from V and 0 bases from J, the gap between germline ends came to 10 bases. The CDR3 has 15 residues. CDR3 bases: TGTGCCAGCACCGACAGGAGCTCCTATAATTCACCCCTCCACTTT. Protein product: CASTDRSSYNSPLHF.

The rearrangement links TRBV2 to TRBJ2-6; D call uncertain. The CDR3 sequence is 16 residues long. V was trimmed by 0 bases and J by 4 bases, leaving 10 bases between them. The germline CDR1 and CDR2 sequences are SNHLY and FYNNEI. The CDR3 loop is CASSEARHPGANVLTF. As DNA, the CDR3 is TGTGCCAGCAGTGAAGCGCGGCACCCAGGGGCCAACGTCCTGACTTTC.

The V and J genes are TRBV7-9 and TRBJ2-5, with D maybe TRBD1 (6 bases). The CDR3 is made up of 17 amino acids. V lost 5 bases, J lost 2 bases, and 21 bases lay in between. From germline, CDR1 is SEHNR and CDR2 FQNEAQ (reference sequence). The CDR3 loop reads CASSGGQGDVKQETQYF. CDR3 DNA sequence: TGTGCCAGCAGCGGGGGACAAGGGGATGTAAAACAAGAGACCCAGTACTTC. The complete variable domain, with remaining parts taken from reference TRBV7-9 and TRBJ2-5, reads DTGVSQNPRHKITKRGQNVTFRCDPISEHNRLYWYRQTLGQGPEFLTYFQNEAQLEKSRLLSDRFSAERPKGSFSTLEIQRTEQGDSAMYLCASSGGQGDVKQETQYFGPGTRLLVL.

V and J are TRBV4-1 and TRBJ2-7; TRBD1 is a possible D gene (5 bases). This CDR3 spans 17 amino acids. V shed 1 base and J shed 5 bases, with 21 bases lying between them. CDR1 is MGHRA and CDR2 is YSYEKL in the germline V gene. For the CDR3, the DNA is TGCGCCAGCAGCCAAGGGACACGAAGGGTCGCTTTGCACGAGCAGTACTTC. It encodes CASSQGTRRVALHEQYF.

This sequence joins TRBV19 and TRBJ2-7, with 7 bases that match TRBD1. This CDR3 is 14 amino acids long. Trimming cost V 4 bases and J 4 bases; bases outside gene matches: 7. Germline V gene sequence: CDR1 LNHDA, CDR2 SQIVND (reference sequence). The CDR3 coding sequence is TGTGCCAGTAGTAAGCCCGGGACAGTTTACGAGCAGTACTTC. Protein sequence: CASSKPGTVYEQYF.

The rearrangement joins TRBV6-1 to TRBJ2-2, with D perhaps TRBD2 (5 bases). CDR3 length equals 13 residues. V was clipped by 6 bases and J by 6 bases, with 11 bases between them. Per the germline V gene, CDR1 is MNHNS and CDR2 is SASEGT. Written as DNA, the CDR3 is TGTGCCAGCAGGGATCTCGGGGCCGGGGAGCTGTTTTTT. As protein: CASRDLGAGELFF.

The chain couples TRBV6-1 to TRBJ2-2; TRBD1 agrees at 7 bases. The CDR3 spans 14 residues. CDR1 is MNHNS, CDR2 SASEGT, per germline. The junction had 6 bases not matched to a gene; V was cut back by 5 bases and J by 6 bases. Here the CDR3 reads CASSTQGVAGELFF. The CDR3 DNA reads as TGTGCCAGCAGTACTCAGGGGGTGGCCGGGGAGCTGTTTTTT.

V is TRBV27 and J is TRBJ1-1, with 7 bases that match TRBD1. Trimming at V came to 4 bases and at J to 3 bases, leaving 5 bases not matched to a gene. Looked up from germline, CDR1 is MNHEY and CDR2 is SMNVEV (reference sequence). The CDR3 has 14 amino acids. The CDR3 reads CASSYRGGDTEAFF. The CDR3 region has the DNA TGTGCCAGCAGTTACAGGGGCGGGGACACTGAAGCTTTCTTT.

The chain has TRBV2 and TRBJ1-4; 9 bases are shared with TRBD1. The CDR3 spans 17 residues. V trimming: 8 bases; J trimming: 8 bases; junction bases outside the gene matches: 18. CDR1 and CDR2 (germline): SNHLY, FYNNEI. Here the CDR3 reads CASVERLTGTGTEKLFF. The CDR3 region has the DNA TGTGCCAGCGTAGAAAGATTAACCGGGACAGGGACGGAAAAACTGTTTTTT.

This clone was recorded once. The rearrangement links TRBV7-9 to TRBJ2-7; weak D call: TRBD1 (5 bases). Trimming cost V 4 bases and J 3 bases, with 19 bases left between them. The CDR3 covers 16 residues. The V gene's germline CDR1 is SEHNR and CDR2 FQNEAQ (reference sequence). In nucleotides, the CDR3 is TGTGCCAGCAGCTCCATAACAGGATTGAAAGGCTACGAGCAGTACTTC. It translates to CASSSITGLKGYEQYF.

This chain joins TRBV5-1 and TRBJ2-2; TRBD1 matches 8 bases. J was trimmed by 4 bases and V by 4 bases; bases with no gene match: 6. The CDR3 extends over 15 amino acids. Germline lookup yields CDR1 SGHRS and CDR2 YFSETQ. Here the CDR3 reads CASSPGGLGTGELFF. Here the CDR3 DNA reads TGCGCCAGCAGCCCAGGGGGCTTGGGCACCGGGGAGCTGTTTTTT.